Listed below are T cell receptor beta chains from one sample, sequenced in a study of Ad26.COV2.S vaccination and SARS-CoV-2 variants. Produced via immunoSEQ multiplex PCR; TCRdb's table is partial and in-frame only. The sample has some 320,000 clones; about 86% are singletons. Sequencing used peripheral blood, obtained in a trial of Ad26.COV2.S vaccine versus placebo. Receptors originate from a person aged 18-65 years who received the Ad26.COV2.S COVID-19 vaccine or a placebo. The CDR3 runs from the conserved cysteine through the conserved F or W. D genes are given only for firm matches. The listing skips clone size in some rows; elsewhere it reads once, few, many or a size class.

J gene | V gene | clone size | D gene | CDR3 protein | CDR3 DNA
TRBJ1-1 | TRBV7-8 | once | NA | CASSLLWKGTEAFF | TGTGCCAGCAGCTTATTGTGGAAGGGCACTGAAGCTTTCTTT
TRBJ1-6 | TRBV25-1 | NA | NA | CASREEASPLHF | TGTGCCAGCAGGGAAGAGGCTTCACCCCTCCACTTT
TRBJ2-5 | TRBV24-1 | NA | NA | CATSDFAVAGETQYF | TGTGCCACCAGTGATTTTGCGGTGGCGGGAGAGACCCAGTACTTC
TRBJ1-5 | TRBV2 | NA | NA | CASSRINSNQPQHF | TGTGCCAGCAGTCGCATAAATAGCAATCAGCCCCAGCATTTT
TRBJ1-1 | TRBV19 | NA | NA | CASSISTYTEAFF | TGTGCCAGTAGTATATCCACTTACACTGAAGCTTTCTTT
TRBJ1-2 | TRBV9 | NA | TRBD1 | CASSPTGDGYGYTF | TGTGCCAGCAGCCCAACAGGGGATGGCTATGGCTACACCTTC
TRBJ1-2 | TRBV30 | NA | TRBD1 | CAWMSDRAGGYTF | TGTGCCTGGATGTCCGACAGGGCGGGAGGCTACACCTTC
TRBJ2-3 | TRBV30 | NA | NA | CAWSVGGPTDTQYF | TGTGCCTGGAGTGTAGGGGGGCCCACAGATACGCAGTATTTT
TRBJ2-2 | TRBV5-1 | few | TRBD1 | CASSLQGDTGELFF | TGCGCCAGCAGCTTACAGGGGGACACCGGGGAGCTGTTTTTT
TRBJ2-7 | TRBV6-1 | NA | NA | CASSENWGSLNEQYF | TGTGCCAGCAGTGAAAATTGGGGAAGTCTGAACGAGCAGTACTTC
TRBJ2-2 | TRBV9 | NA | NA | CASSLDSSNTGELFF | TGTGCCAGCAGCCTGGACAGTTCGAACACCGGGGAGCTGTTTTTT
TRBJ2-7 | TRBV20-1 | NA | NA | CTVGAEQYF | TGCACCGTGGGGGCGGAGCAGTACTTC
TRBJ2-7 | TRBV12-3/TRBV12-4 | NA | TRBD1 | CASSLVVGQGKYF | TGTGCCAGCAGTTTAGTGGTGGGACAGGGAAAATACTTC
TRBJ2-5 | TRBV2 | NA | NA | CASSEGFLRQETQYF | TGTGCCAGCAGTGAAGGCTTCCTGAGGCAAGAGACCCAGTACTTC
TRBJ1-1 | TRBV6-6 | NA | NA | CASSYERRMNTEAFF | TGTGCCAGCAGTTACGAACGACGTATGAACACTGAAGCTTTCTTT
TRBJ1-2 | TRBV7-9 | NA | NA | CASSHLPGVGYTF | TGTGCCAGCAGTCATCTACCCGGCGTTGGCTACACCTTC
TRBJ1-1 | TRBV7-9 | NA | NA | CASSLAQDSAFF | TGTGCCAGCAGCTTAGCCCAGGACTCCGCTTTCTTT
TRBJ2-1 | TRBV7-2 | NA | TRBD2 | CASSVSGGAGNEQFF | TGTGCCAGCAGCGTTAGCGGGGGGGCCGGAAATGAGCAGTTCTTC
TRBJ1-5 | TRBV18 | NA | NA | CASSRDTNQPQHF | TGTGCCAGCTCACGGGACACCAATCAGCCCCAGCATTTT
TRBJ2-7 | TRBV11-2 | NA | NA | CASSLVAETAAEQYF | TGTGCCAGCAGCTTAGTTGCAGAGACAGCGGCCGAGCAGTACTTC
TRBJ2-1 | TRBV5-1 | few | NA | CASSKIAFSSYNEQFF | TGCGCCAGCAGCAAAATAGCGTTTAGCTCCTACAATGAGCAGTTCTTC
TRBJ2-1 | TRBV30 | NA | TRBD2 | CAFLPLAGGRISYNEQFF | TGTGCCTTCCTTCCCCTAGCGGGGGGACGAATCTCCTACAATGAGCAGTTCTTC
TRBJ2-7 | TRBV19 | once | NA | CASSNAGTSYEQYF | TGTGCCAGTAGTAATGCGGGGACTTCCTACGAGCAGTACTTC
TRBJ2-4 | TRBV2 | NA | NA | CASGPGPGKAKNIQYF | TGTGCCAGCGGCCCGGGGCCGGGGAAAGCCAAAAACATTCAGTACTTC
TRBJ1-2 | TRBV15 | NA | NA | CATSRGGEDLTTF | TGTGCCACCAGCAGAGGGGGGGAGGACCTAACGACCTTC
TRBJ2-3 | TRBV20-1 | NA | NA | CSASPALATDTQYF | TGCAGTGCTAGTCCGGCCCTAGCCACAGATACGCAGTATTTT
TRBJ1-2 | TRBV25-1 | NA | NA | CASSDRGAGIGKNGYTF | TGTGCCAGCAGTGATAGGGGAGCAGGAATAGGGAAAAATGGCTACACCTTC
TRBJ2-7 | TRBV3-1/TRBV3-2 | NA | NA | CASSQYGGSYEQYF | TGTGCCAGCAGCCAGTACGGCGGCTCCTACGAGCAGTACTTC
TRBJ1-2 | TRBV24-1 | once | TRBD1 | CATADREGNSYTF | TGTGCCACCGCGGACAGGGAGGGAAACAGCTACACCTTC
TRBJ1-1 | TRBV7-9 | NA | TRBD1 | CASSLAGQGRTAFF | TGTGCCAGCAGCTTAGCGGGACAGGGGAGGACAGCTTTCTTT
TRBJ2-3 | TRBV7-8 | NA | NA | CASSSEGGGARLGTQYF | TGTGCCAGCAGCTCAGAAGGAGGAGGGGCACGTCTGGGTACGCAGTATTTT
TRBJ1-2 | TRBV20-1 | NA | NA | CSAGSQVGYTF | TGCAGTGCTGGAAGTCAGGTCGGCTACACCTTC
TRBJ2-1 | TRBV29-1 | once | TRBD2 | CSAKAGGAYNEQFF | TGCAGCGCCAAAGCGGGGGGGGCCTACAATGAGCAGTTCTTC
TRBJ2-7 | TRBV5-1 | NA | NA | CASSAASPFDYEQYF | TGCGCCAGCTCGGCCGCCAGCCCTTTTGACTACGAGCAGTACTTC
TRBJ1-2 | TRBV12-5 | NA | NA | CASGLEGRGTGGYTF | TGTGCTAGTGGTTTGGAGGGCCGTGGTACGGGGGGCTACACCTTC
TRBJ1-5 | TRBV24-1 | NA | NA | CAPYRSRGNQPQHF | TGTGCCCCCTATAGGAGCAGAGGGAATCAGCCCCAGCATTTT
TRBJ1-4 | TRBV7-3 | NA | NA | CASSSGANEKLFF | TGTGCCAGCAGCTCGGGAGCTAATGAAAAACTGTTTTTT
TRBJ1-5 | TRBV27 | NA | TRBD1 | CASSSSDRVGNQPQHF | TGTGCCAGCAGCTCCTCGGACAGGGTGGGCAATCAGCCCCAGCATTTT
TRBJ2-5 | TRBV7-6 | NA | NA | CASSAITGREEETQYF | TGTGCCAGCAGCGCCATCACGGGCAGGGAGGAAGAGACCCAGTACTTC
TRBJ2-3 | TRBV2 | NA | NA | CASHPSGSTDTQYF | TGTGCCAGCCATCCCAGCGGAAGCACAGATACGCAGTATTTT
TRBJ1-2 | TRBV15 | NA | NA | CATSTTKVRLGYTF | TGTGCCACCAGCACCACCAAGGTTCGTTTAGGCTACACCTTC
TRBJ1-6 | TRBV6-1 | NA | TRBD1 | CASSELGTGTGNSPLHF | TGTGCCAGCAGTGAACTGGGGACAGGGACGGGGAATTCACCCCTCCACTTT
TRBJ2-5 | TRBV19 | NA | NA | CASSIDGVGETQYF | TGTGCCAGTAGTATAGACGGGGTGGGCGAGACCCAGTACTTC
TRBJ2-7 | TRBV15 | NA | TRBD2 | CATSRERGLAGFPYEQYF | TGTGCCACCAGCAGAGAGCGAGGACTAGCGGGATTCCCCTACGAGCAGTACTTC
TRBJ1-5 | TRBV7-2 | NA | NA | CASSLGLVSNQPQHF | TGTGCCAGCAGCTTAGGGTTAGTTAGCAATCAGCCCCAGCATTTT